A single sample is the source of the 23 T cell receptor beta chains below, sequenced in a study of control samples from healthy donors and cancer patients (dated by TCRdb to about 2020). Libraries were constructed by the immunoSEQ multiplex PCR assay. Not all clones reach the TCRdb copy of this immuneACCESS table, which keeps in-frame sequences only. Checked studies attribute under half of the gap to unresolved V genes and leave the rest unexplained. The sample table lists about 67,000 clones, more than 75% of them with a count of one. The top ten clonotypes cover roughly 2.4% of the sample. Sequenced input: PBMCs. These receptors all stem from a woman between 50 and 59 years old with head and neck cancer.

The V call is TRBV11-2, the J call TRBJ1-6; D not certain. V lost 1 base and J lost 7, with 23 bases in between. In germline, CDR1 is SGHAT, CDR2 FQNNGV. The CDR3 has 19 residues. The chain's CDR3 is CASSLGPWASGGKNSPLHF. The DNA of the CDR3 is TGTGCCAGCAGCTTAGGCCCCTGGGCGAGCGGCGGCAAGAATTCACCCCTCCACTTT.

V gene TRBV27 combines with J gene TRBJ1-6, with D tentatively TRBD1 (5 bases). V lost 6 bases to trimming and J lost 7 bases, with 16 bases between them. The germline V gene encodes CDR1 MNHEY and CDR2 SMNVEV (reference sequence). The CDR3 sequence is 15 residues long. DNA of the CDR3: TGTGCCAGCAGAGCCCGGCAGGGAGAAAATTCACCCCTCCACTTT. Its translation is CASRARQGENSPLHF.

The V and J genes are TRBV12-3 or TRBV12-4 and TRBJ1-5; the D gene is possibly TRBD1 (5 bases). The CDR3 sequence is 12 residues long. V shed 6 bases and J shed 6 bases, with 9 bases lying between them. The CDR3 protein is CASRAGAQPQHF. DNA of the CDR3: TGTGCCAGCAGGGCCGGGGCTCAGCCCCAGCATTTT.

CDR3 nucleotides: TGTGCCAGCAGCCTGGTGGACCAGGCCTCCTACGAGCAGTACTTC. Protein: CASSLVDQASYEQYF. V is TRBV11-2 and J is TRBJ2-7; D is unresolved. Germline lookup yields CDR1 SGHAT and CDR2 FQNNGV. This CDR3 spans 15 amino acids. V was trimmed by 5 bases and J by 0 bases, leaving 14 bases between them.

The V gene is TRBV19, the J gene TRBJ1-1, with D perhaps matching TRBD1 (5 bases). The CDR3 runs 17 residues. Trimming removed 5 bases from V and 5 bases from J, with 24 bases in between. From germline, CDR1 is LNHDA and CDR2 SQIVND (reference sequence). As DNA, the CDR3 is TGTGCCAGTAGTTTCCGAGAGATCGGGGCAGGGTCAACTGAAGCTTTCTTT. This encodes CASSFREIGAGSTEAFF.

The chain carries TRBV7-9 and TRBJ1-6; D call uncertain. Per the germline V gene, CDR1 is SEHNR and CDR2 is FQNEAQ (reference sequence). The CDR3 spans 16 residues. Between the trimmed V and J ends, which lost 1 base and 5 bases, there was a span of 12 bases. The CDR3 region is CASSLGGVSDNSPLHF. The CDR3 nucleotides read TGTGCCAGCAGCTTAGGAGGAGTTTCAGATAATTCACCCCTCCACTTT.

The genes are TRBV19 and TRBJ2-7, with a weak D call TRBD1 (6 bases). The CDR3 is 16 residues long. The germline V gene encodes CDR1 LNHDA and CDR2 SQIVND (reference sequence). The V end was cut by 3 bases, the J end by 0 bases, with 15 bases between. CDR3 loop: CASSILGARDSYEQYF. The CDR3 coding sequence is TGTGCCAGTAGTATCTTGGGGGCCCGAGACTCCTACGAGCAGTACTTC. Looking up the rest from reference TRBV19 and TRBJ2-7 gives the full variable domain: DGGITQSPKYLFRKEGQNVTLSCEQNLNHDAMYWYRQDPGQGLRLIYYSQIVNDFQKGDIAEGYSVSREKKESFPLTVTSAQKNPTAFYLCASSILGARDSYEQYFGPGTRLTVT.

The genes are TRBV27 and TRBJ2-1; 8 positions agree with TRBD1. The junction had 12 bases not matched to a gene; V was cut back by 1 base and J by 4 bases. The germline CDR1 and CDR2 sequences are MNHEY and SMNVEV (reference sequence). This CDR3 spans 18 amino acids. The CDR3: CASSLFSFRQGPYNEQFF. DNA for the CDR3: TGTGCCAGCAGTTTATTTTCGTTTCGACAGGGGCCATACAATGAGCAGTTCTTC.

This chain joins TRBV30 and TRBJ2-1; 7 bases are shared with TRBD1. The CDR3 consists of 15 residues. From germline, CDR1 is GTSNPN and CDR2 SVGIG (reference sequence). Trimming cost V 0 bases and J 3 bases; bases outside gene matches: 5. The CDR3 here is CAWSVGGSGYNEQFF. In DNA, the CDR3 is TGTGCCTGGAGTGTAGGGGGCAGTGGCTACAATGAGCAGTTCTTC.

This clone was recorded once. The chain links TRBV5-8 to TRBJ1-3; D uncertain. The germline V gene has CDR1 SGHTS and CDR2 YDEGEE. The CDR3 is made up of 14 amino acids. V shed 1 base and J shed 3 bases, with 8 bases lying between them. CDR3 nucleotides: TGTGCCAGCAGCTTGCGGGGAGGTGGAAACACCATATATTTT. Encoded protein: CASSLRGGGNTIYF.

The rearrangement joins TRBV30 to TRBJ2-3, with 7 bases lining up with TRBD1. CDR3 length: 15 amino acids. J lost 2 bases, V lost 2 bases, and 7 bases had no gene match. Germline V gene sequence: CDR1 GTSNPN, CDR2 SVGIG (reference sequence). The CDR3 DNA sequence: TGTGCCTGGAGTACAACGGACAGGCCCACAGATACGCAGTATTTT. Its translation is CAWSTTDRPTDTQYF.

The CDR3 reads CASSLNPAVPSPLHF. In nucleotides, the CDR3 is TGTGCCAGCAGTCTCAACCCCGCAGTACCATCACCCCTCCACTTT. The J gene is TRBJ1-6, the V gene TRBV28; D uncertain. Germline CDR1 MDHEN, CDR2 SYDVKM. CDR3 length equals 15 residues. The V and J ends lost 5 bases and 10 bases respectively, with 18 bases between them.

The chain joins TRBV30 to TRBJ1-2; weak D call: TRBD1 (5 bases). The CDR3 consists of 13 residues. Trimming pared 0 bases from V and 8 bases from J, leaving 13 bases between. Germline CDR1 and CDR2: GTSNPN and SVGIG (reference sequence). CDR3 nucleotide sequence: TGTGCCTGGAGTGTCGGCAGGGTTTGGGGCTACACCTTC. This translates into CAWSVGRVWGYTF.

V and J are TRBV3-1 (or the pseudogene TRBV3-2) and TRBJ2-7, with D perhaps TRBD2 (6 bases). The CDR3 loop spans 16 amino acids. Germline V lookup: CDR1 LGHDT, CDR2 YNNKEL (reference sequence). V lost 1 base and J lost 0, with 13 bases in between. CDR3 nucleotide sequence: TGTGCCAGCAGCCAAGTACCGGGACTGCCCTCCTACGAGCAGTACTTC. Its translation: CASSQVPGLPSYEQYF.

The chain is built from TRBV6-2 or TRBV6-3 and TRBJ2-7; tentative D call: TRBD1 (6 bases). Trimming cost V 4 bases and J 3 bases, with 19 bases left between them. The V gene's germline CDR1 is MNHEY and CDR2 SVGEGT. There are 16 residues in the CDR3. This chain's CDR3 is CASSSTTGTRDYEQYF. In nucleotides, the CDR3 is TGTGCCAGCAGTTCGACAACCGGGACAAGAGACTACGAGCAGTACTTC.

The chain joins TRBV3-1 (or the pseudogene TRBV3-2) to TRBJ2-1; 8 bases are shared with TRBD2. This CDR3 is 11 amino acids long. Germline lookup yields CDR1 LGHDT and CDR2 YNNKEL (reference sequence). V trimming: 4 bases; J trimming: 16 bases; junction bases outside the gene matches: 6. CDR3 DNA sequence: TGTGCCAGCAGCCGCGGGACTAGTAAATTCTTC. Its translation: CASSRGTSKFF.

The CDR3 bases are TGTGCCATCAGTGAGTCAGCGAGGGGTCCTACCGGGGAGCTGTTTTTT. Translation: CAISESARGPTGELFF. V and J are TRBV10-3 and TRBJ2-2, with D perhaps assigned TRBD1 or TRBD2 (5 bases each). V lost 0 bases and J lost 5, with 13 bases in between. Germline V CDR1 and CDR2: ENHRY, SYGVKD. The CDR3 has 16 residues.

The sample holds a few counts of this clone. J is TRBJ1-6 and V is TRBV6-5; 7 bases are a match to TRBD1. The CDR3 spans 14 residues. J lost 11 bases, V lost 1 base, and 5 bases had no gene match. Germline V gene sequence: CDR1 MNHEY, CDR2 SVGAGI. The DNA for the CDR3 is TGTGCCAGCAGTTACTGGCAGGGGGGTACACCCCTCCACTTT. Amino acids: CASSYWQGGTPLHF.

The chain is built from TRBV5-1 and TRBJ1-3; a weak D match, TRBD1 (5 bases). Germline CDR1 and CDR2: SGHRS and YFSETQ. Trimming removed 5 bases from V and 1 base from J, with 10 bases in between. The CDR3 is made up of 14 amino acids. CDR3: CASSRGVSGNTIYF. In DNA, the CDR3 is TGCGCCAGCAGTAGAGGGGTTTCTGGAAACACCATATATTTT.

J is TRBJ2-5 and V is TRBV7-6; no reliable D call. Germline V CDR1 and CDR2: SGHVS, FNYEAQ. Trimming removed 1 base at V and 2 bases at J, with 11 bases between. The length of the CDR3 is 15 residues. The chain's CDR3 is CASSLEAKGQETQYF. CDR3 coding DNA: TGTGCCAGCAGCTTAGAAGCTAAGGGACAAGAGACCCAGTACTTC.

This clone was seen just once. The rearrangement links TRBV6-5 to TRBJ2-1; D remains unclear. Trimming removed 6 bases from V and 6 bases from J, with 18 bases in between. Germline V CDR1 and CDR2: MNHEY, SVGAGI. The CDR3 is 15 residues long. The CDR3 nucleotides read TGTGCCAGCAGCCTAAGCACCTACCTCGGCAATGAGCAGTTCTTC. Its protein is CASSLSTYLGNEQFF.

The rearrangement uses TRBV6-5 and TRBJ1-1; TRBD1 matches at 9 bases. With V trimmed by 6 bases and J by 6 bases, 8 bases remained unmatched. The V gene's germline CDR1 is MNHEY and CDR2 SVGAGI. The CDR3 totals 14 residues. This CDR3 is CASSRGQGKAEAFF. The CDR3 nucleotides read TGTGCCAGCAGCCGCGGACAGGGGAAAGCTGAAGCTTTCTTT.

The J gene is TRBJ1-5, the V gene TRBV12-3 or TRBV12-4; perhaps TRBD1 as D (5 bases). Trimming pared 5 bases from V and 4 bases from J, leaving 9 bases between. This CDR3 has 13 amino acids. DNA of the CDR3: TGTGCCAGCAGTATTAACAGGAATCAGCCCCAGCATTTT. The encoded protein is CASSINRNQPQHF.